This record concerns one T cell receptor beta chain sequence. Up to about 2 ug genomic DNA was used for TCRB CDR3 amplification. Only in-frame clones appear in the TCRdb table, and some are missing; sequencing was by immunoSEQ multiplex PCR. Among about 99,000 clones listed, 80% were seen once. The time point denotes: after dendritic cell vaccination, including at tumor progression/relapse. CDR1 is LNHDA, CDR2 SQIVND, per germline (reference sequence). With 4 bases clipped from V and 4 bases from J, the junction kept 6 bases outside the gene matches. CDR3 length: 15 residues. The data are from a study of glioma-infiltrating T cells after dendritic cell vaccination.

The chain has TRBV19 and TRBJ1-5; TRBD1 aligns across 8 bases. This receptor was identified in a human donor with glioblastoma. Source: blood, taken after dendritic cell vaccination. CDR3: CASSKGQGANQPQHF. DNA of the CDR3: TGTGCCAGTAGTAAGGGCCAGGGGGCAAATCAGCCCCAGCATTTT. The variable domain in full, completed from reference TRBV19 and TRBJ1-5, reads DGGITQSPKYLFRKEGQNVTLSCEQNLNHDAMYWYRQDPGQGLRLIYYSQIVNDFQKGDIAEGYSVSREKKESFPLTVTSAQKNPTAFYLCASSKGQGANQPQHFGDGTRLSIL.